A single sample is the source of the 16 T cell receptor beta chains below, sequenced in a study of regulatory T cells in long-lasting Graves disease. Sequencing libraries for TCR beta were prepared with iRepertoire HTBI primers and Arm-PCR of CDR3 regions. MiXCR, run by TCRdb on the multiplex PCR reads, gives a single entry per CDR3 protein. This table has under 800,000 distinct CDR3 sequences, roughly 15% appearing once. The sample's time point: newly diagnosed GD, antithyroid drugs for less than 3 months. Scientists built the TCR library using RNA that was extracted from PBMCs. The same sample was also studied in work on T cells in Graves' hyperthyroidism and ophthalmopathy.

The sample consisted of peripheral blood mononuclear cells (PBMCs), taken at new diagnosis, from a patient treated with antithyroid drugs. The receptors shown here come from a woman in her thirties with Graves disease.

This clonotype came up a few times. This may arise from a read error, as a much more abundant clone is one base away. V gene TRBV6-1 combines with J gene TRBJ1-2, with 9 nucleotides matching TRBD1. The trim removed 8 bases at V and 6 bases at J, leaving 4 bases unmatched. The CDR3 contains 12 residues. Germline V gene data show CDR1 as MNHNS and CDR2 as SASEGT. CDR3 in amino acids: CASGTGSNGYTF. CDR3 coding DNA: TGTGCCAGCGGGACAGGGAGTAATGGCTACACCTTC.

This CDR3 reads CSARDFQGSQETQYF. As DNA, the CDR3 is TGCAGTGCTAGAGATTTCCAGGGCTCTCAAGAGACCCAGTACTTC. The gene calls are TRBV20-1 and TRBJ2-1, with D possibly TRBD1 on 5 matching bases. The tail of the sequence fits TRBJ2-5 better, so the J call may be wrong. Looked up from germline, CDR1 is DFQATT and CDR2 is SNEGSKA (reference sequence). The length of the CDR3 is 15 residues.

This clonotype was detected only a few times. V is TRBV30 and J is TRBJ2-5, with D possibly matching TRBD2 (6 bases). The ends were cut back, 5 bases at V and 5 bases at J, with 15 bases in the middle. This CDR3 is 13 amino acids long. CDR1 is GTSNPN, CDR2 SVGIG, per germline (reference sequence). CDR3 DNA: TGTGCCTGGGGGAGGAGCGCCCTCGAGACCCAGTACTTC. It codes for CAWGRSALETQYF.

The chain is built from TRBV5-6 and TRBJ1-3; no firm D call. The CDR3 contains 16 residues. V dropped 2 bases and J dropped 5 bases, with 17 bases sitting between them. Per the germline V gene, CDR1 is SGHDT and CDR2 is YYEEEE. The CDR3: CASSFRANALRNTIYF. The CDR3 region has the DNA TGTGCCAGCAGCTTTAGGGCTAACGCACTACGAAACACCATATATTTT.

At least ten counts were recorded for this clonotype. The chain couples TRBV7-9 to TRBJ1-4; D is perhaps TRBD1 (5 bases). Germline assignment: CDR1 SEHNR and CDR2 FQNEAQ (reference sequence). The CDR3 sequence is 13 residues long. V lost 5 bases and J lost 8, with 12 bases in between. The CDR3 spells CASSRTSGEKLFF. DNA of the CDR3: TGTGCCAGCAGCCGGACATCGGGGGAAAAACTGTTTTTT. Based on the CDR3 plus reference TRBV7-9 and TRBJ1-4, the full variable domain is DTGVSQNPRHKITKRGQNVTFRCDPISEHNRLYWYRQTLGQGPEFLTYFQNEAQLEKSRLLSDRFSAERPKGSFSTLEIQRTEQGDSAMYLCASSRTSGEKLFFGSGTQLSVL.

This clonotype was observed many times. V and J are TRBV6-5 and TRBJ2-3, with D perhaps TRBD1 (6 bases). Germline assignment: CDR1 MNHEY and CDR2 SVGAGI. The germline V and J ends were trimmed by 4 bases and 1 base, with 15 bases remaining between them. The CDR3 has 16 residues. CDR3 amino acids: CASSWAGADGTDTQYF. As DNA, the CDR3 is TGTGCCAGCAGTTGGGCAGGGGCTGATGGCACAGATACGCAGTATTTT.

This chain connects TRBV10-3 to TRBJ2-2; D may be TRBD2 (5 bases). CDR1 is ENHRY and CDR2 is SYGVKD in the germline V gene. The germline V and J ends were trimmed by 7 bases and 0 bases, with 15 bases remaining between them. This CDR3 has 16 residues. The CDR3 coding sequence is TGTGCCATCAAAGAGAGTGTGGGAGCGAACACCGGGGAGCTGTTTTTT. It translates to CAIKESVGANTGELFF.

In its sample, this clonotype was seen a few times. DNA for the CDR3: TGTGCCAGTAGTTCCAACGGGGCGAGCGGGGAGCTGTTTTTT. Protein sequence: CASSSNGASGELFF. The chain employs TRBV19 and TRBJ2-2; either TRBD1 or TRBD2 may supply D (5 bases each). V was pared by 5 bases and J by 7 bases, with 14 bases between. Germline V gene data show CDR1 as LNHDA and CDR2 as SQIVND (reference sequence). The CDR3 runs to 14 residues.

This clonotype was detected a few times. The genes are TRBV28 and TRBJ1-1; D is unresolved. V lost 4 bases and J lost 1, with 16 bases in between. In germline, CDR1 is MDHEN, CDR2 SYDVKM. The CDR3 is 16 residues long. CDR3 DNA sequence: TGTGCCAGCAGTTCAATGGGCTTCGGGCAGAACACTGAAGCTTTCTTT. Amino acid sequence: CASSSMGFGQNTEAFF.

A few counts support this clonotype. This chain uses TRBV18 with TRBJ2-3; D is undetermined. V lost 6 bases and J lost 4, with 11 bases in between. CDR3 length: 13 residues. Germline assignment: CDR1 KGHSH and CDR2 LQKENI. The CDR3 nucleotides are TGTGCCAGCTCCGTCGGAGCTGCAGATACGCAGTATTTT. This translates into CASSVGAADTQYF.

The chain joins TRBV6-2 or TRBV6-3 to TRBJ2-3; D remains ambiguous. CDR3 size: 16 residues. Trimming removed 5 bases from V and 2 bases from J, with 17 bases in between. Per germline, CDR1 MNHEY and CDR2 SVGEGT. CDR3 amino acids: CASSPPVTAYTDTQYF. CDR3 coding DNA: TGTGCCAGCAGTCCCCCTGTCACCGCCTACACAGATACGCAGTATTTT.

This clonotype occurred once. V usage is TRBV6-1 and J usage is TRBJ2-5; maybe TRBD2 (5 bases). V was trimmed by 8 bases and J by 0 bases, leaving 22 bases between them. Germline V gives CDR1 MNHNS, CDR2 SASEGT. This CDR3 region has 17 residues. Here the CDR3 DNA reads TGTGCCAGCTCACCCCCCGTGGGTCAGACTAACCAAGAGACCCAGTACTTC. As protein: CASSPPVGQTNQETQYF.

CDR3 nucleotides: TGTGCCAGCAGCCCCCCATTAGGCGTTAGATCCCCGAAAGTGTTTTTT. This encodes CASSPPLGVRSPKVFF. J is TRBJ2-2 and V is TRBV7-9; no definite D call. The V end lost 5 bases, the J end lost 15 bases, and 28 bases lay between the germline ends. Per the germline V gene, CDR1 is SEHNR and CDR2 is FQNEAQ (reference sequence). CDR3 length: 16 residues.

The V call is TRBV6-1, the J call TRBJ1-4, with a possible D match to TRBD1 (6 bases). The CDR3 has 14 residues. V dropped 7 bases and J dropped 3 bases, with 12 bases sitting between them. Germline V lookup: CDR1 MNHNS, CDR2 SASEGT. The CDR3: CASTSGASNEKLFF. In DNA form, the CDR3 reads TGTGCCAGCACGTCGGGGGCGTCTAATGAAAAACTGTTTTTT.

About this clonotype: It may be a read error: a sequence one base away is much more abundant. Likely a read error: the CDR3 ends without its conserved phenylalanine or tryptophan. The chain uses TRBV28 and TRBJ1-2; D gene ambiguous. The CDR3 length is 12 residues. V was shortened by 7 bases and J by 2 bases, with 8 bases between the two germline ends. CDR1 is MDHEN, CDR2 SYDVKM, per germline. Here the CDR3 reads CASMMGNYGYTL. CDR3 bases: TGTGCCAGCATGATGGGCAACTATGGCTACACCCTC.

This clonotype has just a few counts. The chain employs TRBV9 and TRBJ1-2; TRBD1 matches at 8 bases. The CDR3 has 15 amino acids. Germline values: CDR1 SGDLS, CDR2 YYNGEE. Trimming cost V 6 bases and J 1 base; bases outside gene matches: 8. The CDR3 DNA follows: TGTGCCAGCACCCTACAGGACAGGGTTAACTATGGCTACACCTTC. As protein: CASTLQDRVNYGYTF.